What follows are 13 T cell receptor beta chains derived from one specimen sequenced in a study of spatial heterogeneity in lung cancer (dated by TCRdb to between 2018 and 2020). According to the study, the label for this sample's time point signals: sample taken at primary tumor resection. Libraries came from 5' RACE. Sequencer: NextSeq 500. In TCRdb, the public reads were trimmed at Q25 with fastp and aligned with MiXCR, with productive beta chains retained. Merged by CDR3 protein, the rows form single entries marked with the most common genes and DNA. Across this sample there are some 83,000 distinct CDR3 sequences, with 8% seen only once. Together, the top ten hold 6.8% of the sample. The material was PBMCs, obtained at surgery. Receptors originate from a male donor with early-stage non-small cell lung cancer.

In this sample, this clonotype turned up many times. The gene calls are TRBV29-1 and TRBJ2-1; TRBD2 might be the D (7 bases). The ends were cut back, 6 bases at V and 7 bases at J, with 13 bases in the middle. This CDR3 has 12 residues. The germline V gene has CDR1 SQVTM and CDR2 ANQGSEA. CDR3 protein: CSVYGGRNEQFF. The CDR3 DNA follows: TGCAGCGTCTACGGGGGGCGGAATGAGCAGTTCTTC.

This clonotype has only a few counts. The CDR3: CASSLLDLGSTSRRTEAFF. The CDR3 DNA is TGTGCCAGCAGCTTACTGGATCTTGGCAGCACCAGTAGACGGACTGAAGCTTTCTTT. V gene TRBV7-9 combines with J gene TRBJ1-1, with D unclear. CDR3 length equals 19 residues. Per germline, CDR1 SEHNR and CDR2 FQNEAQ (reference sequence). The V gene lost 2 bases and the J gene lost 5 bases, with 27 bases spanning the gap.

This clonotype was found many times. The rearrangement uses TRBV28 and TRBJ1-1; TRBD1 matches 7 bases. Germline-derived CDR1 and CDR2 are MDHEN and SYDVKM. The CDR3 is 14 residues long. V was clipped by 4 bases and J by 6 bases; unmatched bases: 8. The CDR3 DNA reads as TGTGCCAGCAGTTCCCCGGACAGGAGGGCTGAAGCTTTCTTT. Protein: CASSSPDRRAEAFF. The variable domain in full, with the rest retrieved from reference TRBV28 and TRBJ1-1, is DVKVTQSSRYLVKRTGEKVFLECVQDMDHENMFWYRQDPGLGLRLIYFSYDVKMKEKGDIPEGYSVSREKKERFSLILESASTNQTSMYLCASSSPDRRAEAFFGQGTRLTVV.

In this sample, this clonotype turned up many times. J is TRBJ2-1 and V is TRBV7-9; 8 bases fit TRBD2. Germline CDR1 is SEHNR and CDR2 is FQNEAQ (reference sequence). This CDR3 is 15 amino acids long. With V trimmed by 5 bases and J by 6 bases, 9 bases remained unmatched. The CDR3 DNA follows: TGTGCCAGCAGCATCGCCGGGACTAGAACCAATGAGCAGTTCTTC. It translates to CASSIAGTRTNEQFF.

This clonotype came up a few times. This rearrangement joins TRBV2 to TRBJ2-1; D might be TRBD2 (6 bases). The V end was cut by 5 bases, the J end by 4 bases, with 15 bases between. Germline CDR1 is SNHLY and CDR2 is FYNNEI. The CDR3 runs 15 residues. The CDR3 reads CASSPAPGVYNEQFF. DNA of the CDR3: TGTGCCAGCAGTCCGGCTCCGGGAGTATACAATGAGCAGTTCTTC.

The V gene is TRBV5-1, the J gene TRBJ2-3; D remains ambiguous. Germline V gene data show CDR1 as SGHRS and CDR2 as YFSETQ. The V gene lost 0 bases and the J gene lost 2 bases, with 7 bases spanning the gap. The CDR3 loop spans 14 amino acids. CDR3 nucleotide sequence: TGCGCCAGCAGCTTGGCCCTAGACACAGATACGCAGTATTTT. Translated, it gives CASSLALDTDTQYF.

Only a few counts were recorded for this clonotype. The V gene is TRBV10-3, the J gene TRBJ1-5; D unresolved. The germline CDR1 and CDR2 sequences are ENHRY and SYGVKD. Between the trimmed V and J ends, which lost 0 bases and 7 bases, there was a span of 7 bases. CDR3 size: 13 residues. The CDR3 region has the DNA TGTGCCATCAGTGAGTCGAAGGAGCAGCCCCAGCATTTT. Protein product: CAISESKEQPQHF.

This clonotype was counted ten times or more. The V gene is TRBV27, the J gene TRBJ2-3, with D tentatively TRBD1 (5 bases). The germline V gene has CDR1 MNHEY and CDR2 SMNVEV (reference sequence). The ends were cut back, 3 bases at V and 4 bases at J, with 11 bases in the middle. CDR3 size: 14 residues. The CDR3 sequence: CASSFQQVADTQYF. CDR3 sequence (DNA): TGTGCCAGCAGTTTCCAACAGGTCGCAGATACGCAGTATTTT.

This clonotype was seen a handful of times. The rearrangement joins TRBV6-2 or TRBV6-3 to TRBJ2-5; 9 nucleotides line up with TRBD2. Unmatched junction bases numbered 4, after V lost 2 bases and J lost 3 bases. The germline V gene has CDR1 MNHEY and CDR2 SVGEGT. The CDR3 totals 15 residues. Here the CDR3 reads CASSYEASGKETQYF. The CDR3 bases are TGTGCCAGCAGTTACGAGGCTAGCGGGAAAGAGACCCAGTACTTC.

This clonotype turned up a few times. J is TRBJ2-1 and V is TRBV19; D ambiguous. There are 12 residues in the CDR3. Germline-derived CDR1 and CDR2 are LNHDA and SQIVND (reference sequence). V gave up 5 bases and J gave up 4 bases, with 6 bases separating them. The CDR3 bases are TGTGCCAGTAGTTTACTATACAATGAGCAGTTCTTC. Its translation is CASSLLYNEQFF.

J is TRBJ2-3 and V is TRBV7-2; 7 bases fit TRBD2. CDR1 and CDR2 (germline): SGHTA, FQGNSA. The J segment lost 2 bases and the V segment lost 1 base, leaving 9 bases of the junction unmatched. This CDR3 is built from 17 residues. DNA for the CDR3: TGTGCCAGCAGCTTAGGGAGTTTGGGAGGGATCACAGATACGCAGTATTTT. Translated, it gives CASSLGSLGGITDTQYF.

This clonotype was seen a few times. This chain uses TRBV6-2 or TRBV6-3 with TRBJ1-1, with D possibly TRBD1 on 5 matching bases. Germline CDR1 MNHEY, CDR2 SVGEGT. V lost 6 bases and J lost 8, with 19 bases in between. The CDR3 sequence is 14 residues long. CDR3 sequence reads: CASREPGRLGEAFF. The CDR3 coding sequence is TGTGCCAGCAGAGAACCGGGACGTCTGGGCGAAGCTTTCTTT.

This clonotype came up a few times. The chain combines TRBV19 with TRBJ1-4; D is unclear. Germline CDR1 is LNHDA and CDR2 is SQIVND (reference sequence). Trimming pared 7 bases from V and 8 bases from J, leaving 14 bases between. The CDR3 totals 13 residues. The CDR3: CASKGSYDEKLFF. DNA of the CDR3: TGTGCCAGTAAAGGGTCTTACGACGAAAAACTGTTTTTT.